These 5 T cell receptor beta chains were all obtained from the same sample, sequenced in a study of cytomegalovirus exposure and HLA in healthy donors (dated by TCRdb to the late 2010s). The receptor library was made with the immunoSEQ multiplex PCR assay. For the multiplex PCR, a mixture combining 60 forward primers for TCR Vbeta segments and 13 reverse primers for TCR Jbeta segments was used. TCRdb limited this immuneACCESS table to in-frame rearrangements with V and J called. A share of clones is missing; checked studies link under half to unresolved V genes, and the rest is unexplained. The sample table shows around 120,000 clones, and around 74% are seen once. Of the sample, 30% is held by the ten largest clones. Sequenced material: PBMCs. These receptors all stem from a man between 60 and 75 years old in good health and CMV-seropositive.

The gene calls are TRBV5-1 and TRBJ2-7; the match to TRBD1 covers 7 bases. From germline, CDR1 is SGHRS and CDR2 YFSETQ. After removal of 1 base from V and 2 bases from J, the junction contained 6 bases not matched to a gene. This CDR3 is built from 15 residues. The CDR3 spells CASSLLGGETYEQYF. For the CDR3, the DNA is TGCGCCAGCAGCTTGTTAGGGGGCGAGACCTACGAGCAGTACTTC.

This chain connects TRBV5-6 to TRBJ1-2; weak D call: TRBD1 (6 bases). In germline, CDR1 is SGHDT, CDR2 YYEEEE. V lost 4 bases and J lost 8, with 15 bases in between. The CDR3 is 13 residues long. Written as DNA, the CDR3 is TGTGCCAGCAGCCCTGATAGACAGGCCGGCTACACCTTC. It is translated as CASSPDRQAGYTF.

The rearrangement uses TRBV10-2 and TRBJ2-7; TRBD1 is a possible D gene (6 bases). In germline, CDR1 is WSHSY, CDR2 SAAADI. The CDR3 runs 16 residues. Trimming pared 10 bases from V and 4 bases from J, leaving 26 bases between. CDR3 nucleotide sequence: TGCGCCAACCTTTTCGGACAGAGGGGAATGGATTACGAGCAGTACTTC. Amino acids: CANLFGQRGMDYEQYF.

The chain carries TRBV15 and TRBJ1-1; 8 bases are shared with TRBD1. CDR1 and CDR2 from the germline V gene are LNHNV and YYDKDF (reference sequence). V was pared by 5 bases and J by 0 bases, with 11 bases of the junction left unmatched. This CDR3 region has 17 residues. The CDR3 protein is CATSGLLRQGLNTEAFF. In DNA, the CDR3 is TGTGCCACCAGCGGATTACTAAGACAGGGGCTGAACACTGAAGCTTTCTTT.

V usage is TRBV11-2 and J usage is TRBJ2-1; 7 nucleotides match TRBD2. V lost 4 bases and J lost 9; bases outside the gene matches: 6. This CDR3 region has 13 residues. Germline CDR1 and CDR2: SGHAT and FQNNGV. The chain's CDR3 is CASSSDTGGEQFF. The DNA for the CDR3 is TGTGCCAGCAGCTCCGATACGGGGGGTGAGCAGTTCTTC.